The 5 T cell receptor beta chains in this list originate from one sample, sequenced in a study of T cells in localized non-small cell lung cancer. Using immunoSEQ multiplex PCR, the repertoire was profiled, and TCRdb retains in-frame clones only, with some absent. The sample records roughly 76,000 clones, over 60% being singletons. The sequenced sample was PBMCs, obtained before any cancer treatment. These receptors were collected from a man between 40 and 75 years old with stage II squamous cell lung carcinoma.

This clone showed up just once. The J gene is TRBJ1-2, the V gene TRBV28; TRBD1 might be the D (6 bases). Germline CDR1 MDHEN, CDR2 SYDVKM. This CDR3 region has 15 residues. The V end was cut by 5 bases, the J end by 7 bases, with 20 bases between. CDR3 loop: CASSPPSGALGGYTF. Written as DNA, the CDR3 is TGTGCCAGCAGTCCCCCCTCGGGGGCTTTGGGTGGCTACACCTTC.

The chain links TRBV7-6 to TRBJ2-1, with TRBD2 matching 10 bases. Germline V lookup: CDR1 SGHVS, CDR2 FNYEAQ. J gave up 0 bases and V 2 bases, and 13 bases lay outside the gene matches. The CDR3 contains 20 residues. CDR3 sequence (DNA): TGTGCCAGCAGCTTATCGGACCTAGCGGGAGTTTATTCCTCCTACAATGAGCAGTTCTTC. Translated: CASSLSDLAGVYSSYNEQFF.

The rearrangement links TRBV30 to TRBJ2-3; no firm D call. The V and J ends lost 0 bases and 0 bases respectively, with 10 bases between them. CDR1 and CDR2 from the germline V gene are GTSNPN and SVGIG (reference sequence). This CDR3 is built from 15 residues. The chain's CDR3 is CAWSVGFASTDTQYF. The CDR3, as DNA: TGTGCCTGGAGTGTAGGATTCGCTAGCACAGATACGCAGTATTTT.

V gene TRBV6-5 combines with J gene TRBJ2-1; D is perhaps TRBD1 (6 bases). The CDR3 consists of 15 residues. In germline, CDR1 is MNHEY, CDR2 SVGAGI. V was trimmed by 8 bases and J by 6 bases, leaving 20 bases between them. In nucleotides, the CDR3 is TGTGCCAGCGGAAAATCCGGGACACGGACCAATGAGCAGTTCTTC. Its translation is CASGKSGTRTNEQFF.

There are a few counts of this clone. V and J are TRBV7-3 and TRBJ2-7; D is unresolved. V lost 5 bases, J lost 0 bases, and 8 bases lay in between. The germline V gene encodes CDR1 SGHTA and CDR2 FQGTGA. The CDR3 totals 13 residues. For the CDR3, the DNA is TGTGCCAGCAGCGAGGACGGCTCCTACGAGCAGTACTTC. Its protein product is CASSEDGSYEQYF.